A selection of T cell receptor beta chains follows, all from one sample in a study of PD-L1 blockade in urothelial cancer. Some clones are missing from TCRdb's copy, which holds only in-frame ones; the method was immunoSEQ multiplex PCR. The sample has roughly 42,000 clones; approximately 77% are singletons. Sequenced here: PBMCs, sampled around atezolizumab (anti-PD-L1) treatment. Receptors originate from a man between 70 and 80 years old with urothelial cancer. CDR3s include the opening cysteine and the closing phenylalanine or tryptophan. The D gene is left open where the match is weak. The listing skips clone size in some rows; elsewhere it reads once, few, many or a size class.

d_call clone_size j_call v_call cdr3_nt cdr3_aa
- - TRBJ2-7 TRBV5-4 TGTGCCAGCAGCCCTCGGGGAGGGGGCTACGAGCAGTACTTC CASSPRGGGYEQYF
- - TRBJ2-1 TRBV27 TGTGCCAGCAGTTTAATTATCGGGGAAACCTACAATGAGCAGTTCTTC CASSLIIGETYNEQFF
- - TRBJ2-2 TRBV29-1 TGCAGCGTTGGGGCCGACGGATACACCGGGGAGCTGTTTTTT CSVGADGYTGELFF
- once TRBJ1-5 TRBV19 TGTGCCAGTAGTTATACAGACGATAGCAATCAGCCCCAGCATTTT CASSYTDDSNQPQHF
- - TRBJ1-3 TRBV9 TGTGCCAGCAGCCCCCAGGCTGGGAGCTCTGGAAACACCATATATTTT CASSPQAGSSGNTIYF
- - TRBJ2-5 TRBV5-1 TGCGCCAGCAGCTTGGTGGGCAGGGCCGAAGAGACCCAGTACTTC CASSLVGRAEETQYF
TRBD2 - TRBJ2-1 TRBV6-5 TGTGCCAGCACCGCGGGAGGGTACAATGAGCAGTTCTTC CASTAGGYNEQFF
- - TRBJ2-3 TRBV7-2 TGTGCCAGCAGCCCCCGGGAGCCCACAGATACGCAGTATTTT CASSPREPTDTQYF
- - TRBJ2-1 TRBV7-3 TGTGCCAGCAGCTTAGGTGGAGGGGGCTATGAGCAGTTCTTC CASSLGGGGYEQFF
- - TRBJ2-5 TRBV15 TGTGCCACCAGCAGACCCGAGGCCTTGTACCAAGAGACCCAGTACTTC CATSRPEALYQETQYF
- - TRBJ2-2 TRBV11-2 TGTGCCAGCACCAACCGGGGGGCCGGCACCGGGGAGCTGTTTTTT CASTNRGAGTGELFF
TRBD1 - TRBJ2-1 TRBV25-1 TGTGCCAGCAGTGAATATGGTACAGGGGGATACAATGAGCAGTTCTTC CASSEYGTGGYNEQFF
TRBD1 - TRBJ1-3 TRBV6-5 TGTGCCAGCAGCCAGGGGGCGACTGGAAACACCATATATTTT CASSQGATGNTIYF
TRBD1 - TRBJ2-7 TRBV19 TGTGCCAGTAGCCCGGGACAGGGGGCGGACGAGCAGTACTTC CASSPGQGADEQYF
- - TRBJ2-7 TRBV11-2 TGTGCCAGCAGGTCGGGAGCCTCCTACGAGCAGTACTTC CASRSGASYEQYF
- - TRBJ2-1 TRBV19 TGTGCCAGTAGTGCACCGGGACTTCGAGCAAATGAGCAGTTCTTC CASSAPGLRANEQFF
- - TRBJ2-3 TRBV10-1 TGCGCCAGCAGTGAGCTCTGGGAGACGCCGTGGGATACGCAGTATTTT CASSELWETPWDTQYF
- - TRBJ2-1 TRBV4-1 TGCGCCAGCAGCCAAGTCACGACGACAGAATACAATGAGCAGTTCTTC CASSQVTTTEYNEQFF
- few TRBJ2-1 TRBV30 TGTGCCTGGAGAGAATCCGGGACTCGGCGGTACAATGAGCAGTTCTTC CAWRESGTRRYNEQFF
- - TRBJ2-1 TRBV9 TGTGCCAGCAGCTTAGAAATAGCGAATGAGCAGTTCTTC CASSLEIANEQFF
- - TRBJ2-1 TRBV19 TGTGCCAGCCTACCGATGGGCGGACAGGAGCAGTTCTTC CASLPMGGQEQFF
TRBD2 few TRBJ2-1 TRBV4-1 TGCGCCAGCAGCCAAAAAACTAGCGGGAGTGACAATGAGCAGTTCTTC CASSQKTSGSDNEQFF
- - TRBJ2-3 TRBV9 TGTGCCAGCAGCGTGACTACCTCCACAGATACGCAGTATTTT CASSVTTSTDTQYF
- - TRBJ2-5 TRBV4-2 TGTGCCAGCGCGTTGCAGGGGAGAGAGACCCAGTACTTC CASALQGRETQYF
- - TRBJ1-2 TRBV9 TGTGCCAGCAGCGTAGAATCCATGGGGGGGGATGGCTACACCTTC CASSVESMGGDGYTF
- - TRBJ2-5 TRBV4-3 TGCGCCAGCAGCCCCTCAGGGGCAGGGTGGGCCCAAGAGACCCAGTACTTC CASSPSGAGWAQETQYF
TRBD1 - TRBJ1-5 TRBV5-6 TGTGCCAGCAGCTCGCTACAGGGGCCCAATCAGCCCCAGCATTTT CASSSLQGPNQPQHF
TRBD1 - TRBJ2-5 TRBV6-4 TGTGCCAGCTCATTCCGGGACAGGGATCAGCAAGAGACCCAGTACTTC CASSFRDRDQQETQYF
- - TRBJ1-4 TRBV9 TGTGCCAGCAGCCCTAGCTCAGGCGGCGAAAAACTGTTTTTT CASSPSSGGEKLFF
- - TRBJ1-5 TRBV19 TGTGCCAGTAGTGTTGGGGGGGTCGAGCCCCAGCATTTT CASSVGGVEPQHF
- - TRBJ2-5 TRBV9 TGTGCCAGCAGCGTATCGTGGGCGATTCAAGAGACCCAGTACTTC CASSVSWAIQETQYF
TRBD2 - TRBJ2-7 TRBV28 TGTGCCAGCAGCCCGACTAGCGGCGGGCTCTACGAGCAGTACTTC CASSPTSGGLYEQYF
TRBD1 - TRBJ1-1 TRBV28 TGTGCCAGCAGTTTGAGGGGGCATCGGAACACTGAAGCTTTCTTT CASSLRGHRNTEAFF
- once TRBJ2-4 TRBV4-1 TGCGCCAGCAGCCAAATACAGGTTCGGTCCCTAACCAAAAACATTCAGTACTTC CASSQIQVRSLTKNIQYF
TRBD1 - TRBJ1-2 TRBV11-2 TGTGCCAGCAGCCCGGACAGGACTAACTATGGCTACACCTTC CASSPDRTNYGYTF
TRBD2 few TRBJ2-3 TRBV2 TGTGCCAGCAGTGGGGACTATATCGATACGCAGTATTTT CASSGDYIDTQYF
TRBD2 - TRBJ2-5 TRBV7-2 TGTGCCAGCAGCCCCAGCGGGAGGCCACAAGAGACCCAGTACTTC CASSPSGRPQETQYF
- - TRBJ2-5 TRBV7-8 TGTGCCAGCAGCTTACAGGGAGGGACCCAGTACTTC CASSLQGGTQYF
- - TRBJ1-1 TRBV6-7 TGTGCCAGCAGTTACCCGGTAATCTGCAGGGTAGACACTGAAGCTTTCTTT CASSYPVICRVDTEAFF
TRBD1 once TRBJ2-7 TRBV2 TGTGCCAGCGATGACAGGGACTACGAGCAGTACTTC CASDDRDYEQYF
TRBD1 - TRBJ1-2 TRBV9 TGTGCCAGCAGCCCTGACAGGGACTATGGCTACACCTTC CASSPDRDYGYTF